The next 30 T cell receptor beta chains were all read from a single sample in a study of tumor-infiltrating lymphocytes in primary liver carcinoma. The authors made TCR beta cDNA from 400 to 600 ng total RNA with a constant-region primer. For TCR beta, libraries were produced by three nested multiplex PCR rounds using slightly modified ARM-PCR. Use of TRBV1-TRBV30 forward primers with a C-beta reverse primer characterized the first two PCR rounds, which lasted about 11 cycles each. One entry per CDR3 protein results from TCRdb running MiXCR on the multiplex PCR reads. The sample has about 320,000 distinct CDR3 sequences; 55% to 65% are singletons. Germline DNA was also extracted, while the blood RNA originated from unsorted whole blood. The sample was peripheral blood. The source of these receptors is a man aged 35-49 years with primary liver carcinoma and hepatitis B virus infection.

Turning to this clonotype: A much larger clone is a single base away; this may be a read error. V usage is TRBV6-1 and J usage is TRBJ2-3; D is uncertain. The V gene's germline CDR1 is MNHNS and CDR2 SASEGT. The CDR3 length is 15 residues. V was shortened by 5 bases and J by 0 bases, with 12 bases between the two germline ends. In DNA form, the CDR3 reads TGTGCCAGCAGTCGCCGACTGGGAAGCACAGATACGCAGTATTTT. This encodes CASSRRLGSTDTQYF.

With respect to this clonotype: Being one base from a much bigger clone, this may be a read error. V is TRBV4-2 and J is TRBJ2-3; 10 nucleotides align to TRBD1. Germline-derived CDR1 and CDR2 are LGHNA and YNFKEQ. This CDR3 comprises 15 residues. CDR3 amino acids: CDSSRGQGNADTQYF. The CDR3 DNA is TGTGACAGCAGCCGGGGACAGGGGAACGCAGATACGCAGTATTTT.

This clonotype was found a few times. The chain links TRBV5-4 to TRBJ2-1, with 7 nucleotides matching TRBD1. Germline V gives CDR1 SGHNT, CDR2 YYREEE (reference sequence). CDR3 size: 15 residues. Unmatched junction bases numbered 2, after V lost 2 bases and J lost 0 bases. In DNA, the CDR3 is TGTGCCAGCAGCTTACAGGGGAGCTCCTACAATGAGCAGTTCTTC. Protein product: CASSLQGSSYNEQFF.

The V call is TRBV11-3, the J call TRBJ2-1; tentatively, D is TRBD1 (6 bases). Germline V gene lookup returns CDR1 SGHNT and CDR2 YENEEA. CDR3 length: 17 amino acids. V was trimmed by 4 bases and J by 2 bases, leaving 18 bases between them. The CDR3 DNA is TGTGCCAGCAGCTCAGGGGAAGGCGCTAACACCTACAATGAGCAGTTCTTC. This codes for CASSSGEGANTYNEQFF.

This clonotype was counted a few times. The chain joins TRBV5-1 to TRBJ2-4; 7 positions match TRBD2. The trim removed 5 bases at V and 5 bases at J, leaving 7 bases unmatched. The CDR3 spans 14 residues. CDR1 and CDR2 (germline): SGHRS, YFSETQ. CDR3 sequence: CASRGGSGQNIQYF. The DNA for the CDR3 is TGCGCCAGCAGGGGCGGGAGCGGCCAAAACATTCAGTACTTC.

Note on this clonotype: A much larger clone differs from this one at a single base, so this may be a read error. This chain uses TRBV6-1 with TRBJ2-1; no reliable D call. Trimming removed 4 bases at V and 0 bases at J, with 10 bases between. The CDR3 spans 15 residues. Germline lookup yields CDR1 MNHNS and CDR2 SASEGT. In DNA form, the CDR3 reads TGTGCCAGCAGTGCTTCCTATTTCTCCTACAATGAGCAGTTCTTC. It is translated as CASSASYFSYNEQFF.

As to this clonotype: This may arise from a read error, as a much more abundant clone is one base away. V and J are TRBV4-3 and TRBJ2-1; 7 bases line up with TRBD2. With 7 bases clipped from V and 10 bases from J, the junction kept 16 bases outside the gene matches. The CDR3 is 15 amino acids. The germline gives CDR1 LGHNA, CDR2 YSLEER. CDR3 in DNA: TGCGCCAGCAACCCGGGAGGCGCGGTAGGGTCGGAGCAGTTCTTC. It is translated as CASNPGGAVGSEQFF.

This clonotype showed up just a few times. This sequence joins TRBV7-8 and TRBJ2-7, with TRBD2 matching over 9 bases. Trimming removed 5 bases from V and 0 bases from J; junction bases left unmatched: 5. The length of the CDR3 is 15 residues. CDR1 and CDR2 (germline): SGHVS, FQNEAQ. The CDR3 DNA sequence: TGTGCCAGCAGCCGTTCGCGGGAGGGCTCCTACGAGCAGTACTTC. Amino acid sequence: CASSRSREGSYEQYF. Supplemented by reference TRBV7-8 and TRBJ2-7, the full variable domain reads GAGVSQSPRYKVAKRGQDVALRCDPISGHVSLFWYQQALGQGPEFLTYFQNEAQLDKSGLPSDRFFAERPEGSVSTLKIQRTQQEDSAVYLCASSRSREGSYEQYFGPGTRLTVT.

This clonotype was seen once. The rearrangement joins TRBV29-1 to TRBJ2-6; no firm D call. The germline V gene encodes CDR1 SQVTM and CDR2 ANQGSEA. CDR3 length: 14 amino acids. V lost 7 bases and J lost 11, with 21 bases in between. The DNA of the CDR3 is TGCAGCGCCGACTTGGCCTCTGGGGTCGACGTCCTGACTTTC. It specifies CSADLASGVDVLTF.

Turning to this clonotype: A read error may explain this, as a much larger clone is one base away. The genes are TRBV6-2 or TRBV6-3 and TRBJ2-7, with D perhaps given as TRBD1 or TRBD2 (5 bases each). This CDR3 has 16 residues. From germline, CDR1 is MNHEY and CDR2 SVGEGT. Trimming left V 5 bases short and J 2 bases short, with 19 bases between. Here the CDR3 DNA reads TGTGCCAGCAGTAGGTACGGAACGCAGGGAGCCTACGAGCAGTACTTC. It yields the protein CASSRYGTQGAYEQYF.

To note about this clonotype: A read error may explain this, as a much larger clone is one base away. This sequence joins TRBV4-1 and TRBJ2-7; 7 bases fit TRBD2. Germline V CDR1 and CDR2: MGHRA, YSYEKL. Trimming removed 0 bases from V and 0 bases from J; junction bases left unmatched: 11. The CDR3 has 18 amino acids. The CDR3 region has the DNA TGCGCCAGCAGCCAAGACACTAGCGAGTTTTCTAACTCCTACGAGCAGTACTTC. Protein sequence: CASSQDTSEFSNSYEQYF.

Comments on this clonotype: Germline is not matched at one junction end, which may reflect a read error. This rearrangement joins TRBV29-1 to TRBJ2-2; possible D gene TRBD2, 5 bases. Per the germline V gene, CDR1 is SQVTM and CDR2 is ANQGSEA. The CDR3 is 13 residues long. This chain's CDR3 is CSVETRNTGELLF. CDR3 bases: TGCAGCGTTGAGACGCGGAACACCGGGGAGTTACTTTTT.

Comment on this clonotype: A single base separates this from a much larger clone, so it may be a read error. This sequence joins TRBV4-3 and TRBJ2-7; the D is unclear. Germline assignment: CDR1 LGHNA and CDR2 YSLEER. V was shortened by 4 bases and J by 3 bases, with 13 bases between the two germline ends. This CDR3 is built from 14 residues. The CDR3 nucleotides are TGCGCCAGCAGCCCCATGCCGGGCGGCTACGAGCAGTACTTC. Its protein is CASSPMPGGYEQYF.

For this clonotype: Mismatch with germline at one junction end may stem from a read error. V gene TRBV28 combines with J gene TRBJ1-5; D not certain. The CDR3 is 12 residues long. Germline CDR1 and CDR2: MDHEN and SYDVKM. In DNA form, the CDR3 reads TGTGCCAGCAGGGTTACTAATCAGCCCCTGCATTTT. This codes for CASRVTNQPLHF. The full variable domain, completed using reference TRBV28 and TRBJ1-5, is DVKVTQSSRYLVKRTGEKVFLECVQDMDHENMFWYRQDPGLGLRLIYFSYDVKMKEKGDIPEGYSVSREKKERFSLILESASTNQTSMYLCASRVTNQPLHFGDGTRLSIL.

This clonotype was found once. This chain uses TRBV20-1 with TRBJ2-3; 11 bases fit TRBD2. Germline loops: CDR1 DFQATT, CDR2 SNEGSKA (reference sequence). This CDR3 has 18 residues. The ends lost 2 bases at V and 1 base at J; junction bases unmatched: 11. The CDR3 sequence is CSARPGLAGFGGTDTQYF. The DNA for the CDR3 is TGCAGTGCTAGACCCGGACTAGCGGGTTTTGGGGGCACAGATACGCAGTATTTT.

This sequence joins TRBV28 and TRBJ2-7, with D perhaps TRBD1 (6 bases). The CDR3 is made up of 13 amino acids. With 10 bases removed from V and 5 bases from J, the gap between germline ends came to 18 bases. The germline CDR1 and CDR2 sequences are MDHEN and SYDVKM. CDR3: CANTNYRVNEQYF. The DNA for the CDR3 is TGTGCCAACACTAACTACAGGGTGAACGAGCAGTACTTC.

This clonotype was seen repeatedly, ten times or more. V gene TRBV6-1 combines with J gene TRBJ1-6; D not certain. The germline V gene has CDR1 MNHNS and CDR2 SASEGT. This CDR3 region has 13 residues. The ends were cut back, 1 base at V and 8 bases at J, with 6 bases in the middle. The CDR3 nucleotides read TGTGCCAGCAGTGAAGTATGGGATTCACCCCTCCACTTT. It is translated as CASSEVWDSPLHF.

The rearrangement links TRBV2 to TRBJ2-6; TRBD1 matches at 9 bases. Trimming at V came to 11 bases and at J to 1 base, leaving 6 bases not matched to a gene. The CDR3 is 15 residues long. CDR1 is SNHLY and CDR2 is FYNNEI in the germline V gene. The CDR3 is CASKQGASGANVLTF. CDR3 nucleotides: TGTGCCTCCAAACAGGGGGCATCTGGGGCCAACGTCCTGACTTTC.

The rearrangement uses TRBV28 and TRBJ1-2, with 7 bases matching TRBD1. The germline gives CDR1 MDHEN, CDR2 SYDVKM. This CDR3 is built from 14 residues. The ends lost 6 bases at V and 4 bases at J; junction bases unmatched: 8. CDR3 nucleotides: TGTGCCAGCAGCCTACTCCAGGGGGTCTATGGCTACACCTTC. Translating gives CASSLLQGVYGYTF.

In the case of this clonotype: It may be a read error: a sequence one base away is much more abundant. The chain uses TRBV12-3 or TRBV12-4 and TRBJ2-5, with D uncertain. This CDR3 contains 19 residues. The CDR3 DNA is TGTGCCAGCAGTTTTTGGGATGGGTCCTTTGGGATGTACCAAGAGACCCTGTACTTC. Translated: CASSFWDGSFGMYQETLYF.

On this clonotype itself: Just one base apart from a much larger clone, this may be a read error. J is TRBJ2-7 and V is TRBV11-2; 8 bases fit TRBD2. CDR1 SGHAT and CDR2 FQNNGV come from the germline V gene. After removal of 5 bases from V and 4 bases from J, the junction contained 7 bases not matched to a gene. This CDR3 region has 14 residues. DNA for the CDR3: TGTGCCAGCAGCACGAGCGGGAGTAGATACGAGCAGTACTTC. Protein sequence: CASSTSGSRYEQYF.

CDR3 sequence (DNA): TGTGCCTGGAACCTCTGGACAGGGGAAGGCTACACCTTC. Encoded protein: CAWNLWTGEGYTF. The rearrangement links TRBV30 to TRBJ1-2; TRBD1 agrees at 9 bases. CDR1 GTSNPN and CDR2 SVGIG come from the germline V gene (reference sequence). The CDR3 is made up of 13 amino acids. After removal of 4 bases from V and 8 bases from J, the junction contained 8 bases not matched to a gene.

In the case of this clonotype: A much larger clone differs by one base, so this may be a read error. The chain links TRBV6-1 to TRBJ1-2; D is unresolved. Germline V lookup: CDR1 MNHNS, CDR2 SASEGT. Trimming left V 6 bases short and J 4 bases short, with 12 bases between. CDR3 size: 13 residues. The CDR3 bases are TGTGCCAGCAGGCATGGTCCGGGCTATGGCTACACCTTC. Translating gives CASRHGPGYGYTF.

As for this clonotype: A read error may explain this, as a much larger clone is one base away. This chain joins TRBV7-9 and TRBJ2-2, with 11 positions matching TRBD1. This CDR3 is 15 amino acids long. CDR1 and CDR2 from the germline V gene are SEHNR and FQNEAQ (reference sequence). Here the CDR3 DNA reads TGTGCCTGCAGCTCGGACAGGGGGCGAACCGGGGAGCTGTTTTTT. This gives the protein CACSSDRGRTGELFF.

This clonotype was detected ten times or more. The rearrangement uses TRBV4-2 and TRBJ2-5; 15 nucleotides line up with TRBD2. The CDR3 totals 16 residues. V shed 5 bases and J 4 bases; nucleotides not matched to a gene: 5. The V gene's germline CDR1 is LGHNA and CDR2 YNFKEQ. The CDR3 loop is CASSTRTSGRGETQYF. The CDR3 region has the DNA TGTGCCAGCAGCACCCGGACTAGCGGGAGGGGAGAGACCCAGTACTTC.

This clonotype appeared a few times. The chain is built from TRBV30 and TRBJ1-5; 10 bases are shared with TRBD1. The CDR3 is 16 residues long. V lost 2 bases and J lost 2; bases outside the gene matches: 6. The V gene's germline CDR1 is GTSNPN and CDR2 SVGIG (reference sequence). In DNA form, the CDR3 reads TGTGCCTGGAGTCCAAGACAGGGGGCTGGCAATCAGCCCCAGCATTTT. It codes for CAWSPRQGAGNQPQHF.

Concerning this clonotype itself: This clone may be a read error of a much larger clone one base away. The conserved phenylalanine or tryptophan is not found at the CDR3 terminus, so this likely reflects a read error. The chain recombines TRBV10-3 with TRBJ2-7; the D call may be TRBD1 or TRBD2 (5 bases each). Germline V gene data show CDR1 as ENHRY and CDR2 as SYGVKD. There are 11 residues in the CDR3. V was shortened by 8 bases and J by 7 bases, with 12 bases between the two germline ends. The CDR3 loop is CAIGRGGEQYY. In DNA, the CDR3 is TGTGCCATCGGTCGGGGCGGTGAGCAGTACTAC.

The chain links TRBV11-2 to TRBJ2-7; 7 bases are a match to TRBD1. The germline CDR1 and CDR2 sequences are SGHAT and FQNNGV. The CDR3 totals 17 residues. Unmatched junction bases numbered 18, after V lost 5 bases and J lost 5 bases. The CDR3, as DNA: TGTGCCAGCAGCCGATCAACAGGGGTCTCAAGGGAGCACGAGCAGTACTTC. This gives the protein CASSRSTGVSREHEQYF.

This clonotype was observed a handful of times. The V and J genes are TRBV5-1 and TRBJ1-6, with D perhaps TRBD1 (6 bases). There are 15 residues in the CDR3. Germline CDR1 SGHRS, CDR2 YFSETQ. Trimming cost V 3 bases and J 3 bases, with 10 bases left between them. The CDR3 sequence is CASSSGQSYNSPLHF. In DNA form, the CDR3 reads TGCGCCAGCAGCTCGGGACAAAGCTATAATTCACCCCTCCACTTT.

Concerning this clonotype: An end of the junction differs from the germline gene, which may be a read error. This chain uses TRBV29-1 with TRBJ1-2; D gene ambiguous. Germline V lookup: CDR1 SQVTM, CDR2 ANQGSEA. The CDR3 loop spans 12 amino acids. CDR3 sequence: CSVESVGYCYTF. DNA of the CDR3: TGTAGCGTTGAGAGCGTAGGCTATTGCTACACCTTC.